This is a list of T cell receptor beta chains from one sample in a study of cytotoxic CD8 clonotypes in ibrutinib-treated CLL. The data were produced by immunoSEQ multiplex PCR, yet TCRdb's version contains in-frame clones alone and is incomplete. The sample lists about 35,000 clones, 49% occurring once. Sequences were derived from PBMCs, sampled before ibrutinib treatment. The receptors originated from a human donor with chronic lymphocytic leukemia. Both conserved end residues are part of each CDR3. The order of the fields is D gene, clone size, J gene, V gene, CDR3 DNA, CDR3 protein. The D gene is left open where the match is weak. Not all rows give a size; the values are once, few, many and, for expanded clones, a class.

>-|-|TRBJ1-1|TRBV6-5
TGTGCCAGCAGTTACGGGGGAATCTCTAGCACTGAAGCTTTCTTT
CASSYGGISSTEAFF
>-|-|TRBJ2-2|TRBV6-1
TGTGCCACCCTGTTCCGTCGGGCCGACACCGGGGAGCTGTTTTTT
CATLFRRADTGELFF
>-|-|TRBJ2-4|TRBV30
TGTGCCTGGAGTTCCGCCCTTAACATTCAGTACTTC
CAWSSALNIQYF
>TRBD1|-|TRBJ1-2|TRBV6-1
TGTGCCAGCAGTGAAGCGCACAGGGGGCCCTATGGCTACACCTTC
CASSEAHRGPYGYTF
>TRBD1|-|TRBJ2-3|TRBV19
TGTGCCAGTAGTCCAGGGGGCGCAGATACGCAGTATTTT
CASSPGGADTQYF
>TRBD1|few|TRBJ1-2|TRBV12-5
TGTGCTAGTGGTCAGGGGGGGCAGAATGGCTACACCTTC
CASGQGGQNGYTF
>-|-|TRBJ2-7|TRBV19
TGTGCCAGTAGTCTTCCGGGGATCTCCTACGAGCAGTACTTC
CASSLPGISYEQYF
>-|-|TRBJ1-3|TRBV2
TGTGCCAGCAGGGACAGAGGAAACACCATATATTTT
CASRDRGNTIYF
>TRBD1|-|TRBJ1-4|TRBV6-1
TGTGCCAGCAGAAACAGGGGATGGGAAAAACTGTTTTTT
CASRNRGWEKLFF
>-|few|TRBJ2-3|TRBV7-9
TGTGCCAGCAGCGTCACAAAGGGGATTAGCACAGATACGCAGTATTTT
CASSVTKGISTDTQYF
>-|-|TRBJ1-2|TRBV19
TGTGCCAGTACTTGGGAGGTCGGGGGTGGCTACACCTTC
CASTWEVGGGYTF
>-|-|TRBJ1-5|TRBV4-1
TGCGCCAGCAGCCAATTCTCGGGCAATCAGCCCCAGCATTTT
CASSQFSGNQPQHF
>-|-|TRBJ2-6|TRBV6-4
TGTGCCAGCAGTGCTATTCCGGGATCTGGGGCCAACGTCCTGACTTTC
CASSAIPGSGANVLTF
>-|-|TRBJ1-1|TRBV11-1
TGTGCCAGCAGCTTCAGGGACACTGAAGCTTTCTTT
CASSFRDTEAFF
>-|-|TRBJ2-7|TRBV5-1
TGCGCCAGCAGCCCCCTCGGAAGGGGACACGAGCAGTACTTC
CASSPLGRGHEQYF
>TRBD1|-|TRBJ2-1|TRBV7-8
TGTGCCAGCAGATCGAACAGGGGGCCCTACTACAATGAGCAGTTCTTC
CASRSNRGPYYNEQFF
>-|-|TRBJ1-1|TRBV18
TGTGCCAGCTCACCGGATTTGTTCGTGAACACTGAAGCTTTCTTT
CASSPDLFVNTEAFF
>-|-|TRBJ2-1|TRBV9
TGTGCCAGCAGCGTTAGCTCCCCATCCTACAATGAGCAGTTCTTC
CASSVSSPSYNEQFF
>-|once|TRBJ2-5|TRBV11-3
TGTGCCAGCAGCTCACTAGCTGGGGAGACCCAGTACTTC
CASSSLAGETQYF
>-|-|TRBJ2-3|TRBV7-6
TGTGCCAGCCAAGACTACCGAGCAACCCCGCATCCTTACCCCACAGATACGCAGTATTTT
CASQDYRATPHPYPTDTQYF
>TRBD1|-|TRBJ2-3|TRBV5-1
TGCGCCAGCAGCTTTTCGACAGGGCCCACAGATACGCAGTATTTT
CASSFSTGPTDTQYF
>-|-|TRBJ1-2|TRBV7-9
TGTGCCAGCAGCCACAGGGAAGCCTATGGCTACACCTTC
CASSHREAYGYTF
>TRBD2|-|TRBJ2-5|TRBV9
TGTGCCAGCAGCGCCCGACTAGCGGGGGGACCAGACCAAGAGACCCAGTACTTC
CASSARLAGGPDQETQYF
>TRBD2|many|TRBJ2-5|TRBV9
TGTGCCAGCAGCTTACCCGGGACTAGCGGCCAAGAGACCCAGTACTTC
CASSLPGTSGQETQYF
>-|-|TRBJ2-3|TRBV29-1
TGCAGCGTTGGAGTTCGGTCAGGCACAGATACGCAGTATTTT
CSVGVRSGTDTQYF
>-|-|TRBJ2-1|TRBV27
TGTGCCAGCAGTTTCGGGACAAGGGGTACTGAGCAGTTCTTC
CASSFGTRGTEQFF
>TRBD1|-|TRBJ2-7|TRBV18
TGTGCCAGCTCATCGCTTACCGGGACAGGGATTAACGAGCAGTACTTC
CASSSLTGTGINEQYF
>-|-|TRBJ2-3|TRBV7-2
TGTGCCAGCAGTCTGCTGTCGGATACGCAGTATTTT
CASSLLSDTQYF